This T cell receptor beta chain came from a study of blood T cell repertoires in COVID-19. Study background: Sample material is recorded as cDNA or gDNA derived from T cells, B-cell-depleted T cells, or PBMCs.

CDR3 length: 16 residues. In the original workflow: It was from reference gene primer amplification that nucleated cell counts were estimated. Assay: immunoSEQ multiplex PCR; the TCRdb copy retains only in-frame clones and omits some. Clonal size and the V and J genes are those of that table, whereas D and trimming came from the DNA. Here the sample spans 300,000 or so clones, roughly 90% being singletons. The sequence was collected from a woman younger than 45 with COVID-19, enrolled during active disease. The sequenced material came from peripheral blood. The chain uses TRBV21-1 and TRBJ2-5; TRBD1, the D gene given by the table, was not confirmed from the DNA. TRBV21-1 is assigned pseudogene status. This CDR3 is CASSKVKGHIGETQYF. DNA for the CDR3: TGTGCCAGCAGCAAAGTTAAGGGACACATTGGGGAGACCCAGTACTTC.